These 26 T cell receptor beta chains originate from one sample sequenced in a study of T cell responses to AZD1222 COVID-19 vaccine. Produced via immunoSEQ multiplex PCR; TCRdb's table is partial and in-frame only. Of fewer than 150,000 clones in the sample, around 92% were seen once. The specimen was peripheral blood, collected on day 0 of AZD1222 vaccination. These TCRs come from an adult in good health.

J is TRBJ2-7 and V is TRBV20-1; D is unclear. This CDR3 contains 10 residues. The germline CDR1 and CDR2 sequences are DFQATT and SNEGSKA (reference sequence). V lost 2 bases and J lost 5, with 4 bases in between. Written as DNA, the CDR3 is TGCAGTGCTAGACAGAACGAGCAGTACTTC. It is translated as CSARQNEQYF.

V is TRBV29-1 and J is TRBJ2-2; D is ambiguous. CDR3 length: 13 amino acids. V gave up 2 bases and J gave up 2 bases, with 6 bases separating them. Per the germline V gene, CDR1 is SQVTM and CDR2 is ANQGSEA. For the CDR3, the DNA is TGCAGCGTTGAACGGCAAAACACCGGGGAGCTGTTTTTT. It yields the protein CSVERQNTGELFF.

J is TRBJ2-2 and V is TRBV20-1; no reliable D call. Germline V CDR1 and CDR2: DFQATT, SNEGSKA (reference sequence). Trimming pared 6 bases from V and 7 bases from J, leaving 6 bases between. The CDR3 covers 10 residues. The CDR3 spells CSAPFGELFF. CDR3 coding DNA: TGCAGTGCACCGTTCGGGGAGCTGTTTTTT.

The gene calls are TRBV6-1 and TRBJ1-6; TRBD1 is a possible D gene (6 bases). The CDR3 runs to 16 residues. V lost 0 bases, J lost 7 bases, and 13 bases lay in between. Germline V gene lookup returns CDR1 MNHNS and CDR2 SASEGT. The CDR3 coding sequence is TGTGCCAGCAGTGAAGCGCGGTATCAGGGGAATTCACCCCTCCACTTT. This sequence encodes CASSEARYQGNSPLHF.

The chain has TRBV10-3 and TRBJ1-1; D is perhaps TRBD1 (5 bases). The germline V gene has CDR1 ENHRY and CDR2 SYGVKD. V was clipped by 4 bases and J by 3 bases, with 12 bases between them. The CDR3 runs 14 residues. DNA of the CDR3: TGTGCCATCAGTGGCCAGCGGGGGGACACTGAAGCTTTCTTT. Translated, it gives CAISGQRGDTEAFF.

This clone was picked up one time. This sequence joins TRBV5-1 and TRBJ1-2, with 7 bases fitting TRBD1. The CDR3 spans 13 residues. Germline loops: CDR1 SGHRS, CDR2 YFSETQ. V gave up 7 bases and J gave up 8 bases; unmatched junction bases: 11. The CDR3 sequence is CASGRDSLLGYTF. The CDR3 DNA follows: TGCGCCAGCGGTCGGGACAGTCTCTTAGGCTACACCTTC.

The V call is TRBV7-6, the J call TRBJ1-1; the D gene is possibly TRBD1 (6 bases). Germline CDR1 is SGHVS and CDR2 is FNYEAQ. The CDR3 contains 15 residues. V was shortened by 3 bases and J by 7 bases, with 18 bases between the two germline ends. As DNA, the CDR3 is TGTGCCAGCAGCTTTGAAGCCTCAGGGGACGGTGAAGCTTTCTTT. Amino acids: CASSFEASGDGEAFF.

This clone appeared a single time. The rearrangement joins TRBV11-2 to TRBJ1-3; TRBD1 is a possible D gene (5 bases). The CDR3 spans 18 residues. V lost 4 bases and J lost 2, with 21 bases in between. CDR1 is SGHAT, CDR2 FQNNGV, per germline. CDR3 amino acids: CASSSWPRTGTPGNTIYF. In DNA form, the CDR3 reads TGTGCCAGCAGCTCATGGCCCCGAACCGGGACTCCTGGAAACACCATATATTTT.

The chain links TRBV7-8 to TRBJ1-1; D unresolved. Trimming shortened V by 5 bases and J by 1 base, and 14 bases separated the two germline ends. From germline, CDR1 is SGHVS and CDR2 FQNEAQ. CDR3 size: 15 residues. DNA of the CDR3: TGTGCCAGCAGCCGAGGGCTTCAGAGGAACACTGAAGCTTTCTTT. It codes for CASSRGLQRNTEAFF.

The CDR3 protein is CASSADRGTSNEQFF. The CDR3 DNA sequence: TGTGCCAGCTCAGCCGACAGGGGAACCTCCAATGAGCAGTTCTTC. The chain is built from TRBV18 and TRBJ2-1, with TRBD1 matching over 8 bases. CDR3 length: 15 residues. Germline V gene sequence: CDR1 KGHSH, CDR2 LQKENI. Germline trimming cut 5 bases from V and 6 bases from J; bases unmatched to any gene: 9.

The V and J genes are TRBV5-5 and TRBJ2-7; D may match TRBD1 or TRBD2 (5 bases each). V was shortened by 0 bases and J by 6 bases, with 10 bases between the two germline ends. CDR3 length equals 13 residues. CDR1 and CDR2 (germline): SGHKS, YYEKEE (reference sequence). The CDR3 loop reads CASSLGWGSEQYF. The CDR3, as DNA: TGTGCCAGCAGCTTGGGGTGGGGGAGCGAGCAGTACTTC.

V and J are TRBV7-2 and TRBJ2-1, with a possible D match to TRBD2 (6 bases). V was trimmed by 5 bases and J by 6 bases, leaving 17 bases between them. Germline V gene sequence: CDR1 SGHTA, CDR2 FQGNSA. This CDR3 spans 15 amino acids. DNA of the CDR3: TGTGCCAGCAGCCTTGAGGAGGGTCGATTCAATGAGCAGTTCTTC. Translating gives CASSLEEGRFNEQFF. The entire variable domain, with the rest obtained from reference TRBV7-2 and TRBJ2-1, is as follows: GAGVSQSPSNKVTEKGKDVELRCDPISGHTALYWYRQSLGQGLEFLIYFQGNSAPDKSGLPSDRFSAERTGGSVSTLTIQRTQQEDSAVYLCASSLEEGRFNEQFFGPGTRLTVL.

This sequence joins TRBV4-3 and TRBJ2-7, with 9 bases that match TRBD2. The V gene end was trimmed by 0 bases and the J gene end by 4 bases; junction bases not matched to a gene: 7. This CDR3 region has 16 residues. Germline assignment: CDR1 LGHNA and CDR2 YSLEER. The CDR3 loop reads CASSQEYSGGLYEQYF. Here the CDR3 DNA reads TGCGCCAGCAGCCAAGAGTATAGCGGGGGCTTATACGAGCAGTACTTC.

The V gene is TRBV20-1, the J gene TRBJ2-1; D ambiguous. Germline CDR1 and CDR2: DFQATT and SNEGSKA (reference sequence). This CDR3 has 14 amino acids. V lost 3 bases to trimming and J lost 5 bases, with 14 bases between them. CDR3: CSASSPSPNNEQFF. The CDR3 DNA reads TGCAGTGCTAGTTCCCCCTCTCCGAACAATGAGCAGTTCTTC.

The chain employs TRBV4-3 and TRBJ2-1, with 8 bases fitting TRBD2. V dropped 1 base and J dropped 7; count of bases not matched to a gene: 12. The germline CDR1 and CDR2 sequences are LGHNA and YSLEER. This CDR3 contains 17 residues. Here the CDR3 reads CASSQGLGGGLQNEQFF. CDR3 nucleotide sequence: TGCGCCAGCAGCCAAGGATTGGGCGGGGGGCTACAAAATGAGCAGTTCTTC.

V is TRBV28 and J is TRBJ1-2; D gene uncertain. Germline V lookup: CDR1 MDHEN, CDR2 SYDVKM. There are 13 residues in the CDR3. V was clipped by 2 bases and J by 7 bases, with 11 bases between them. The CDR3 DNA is TGTGCCAGCAGTTTAGGAGGGTTTAGTGGCTACACCTTC. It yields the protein CASSLGGFSGYTF.

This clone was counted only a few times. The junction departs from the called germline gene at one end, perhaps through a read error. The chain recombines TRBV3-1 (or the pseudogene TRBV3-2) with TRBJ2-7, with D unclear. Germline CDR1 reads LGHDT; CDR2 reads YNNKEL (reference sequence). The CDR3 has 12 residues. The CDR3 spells CASSQVSDEQYF. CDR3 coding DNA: TGTGCCAGCAGCCAAGTCTCCGACGAGCAGTACTTC.

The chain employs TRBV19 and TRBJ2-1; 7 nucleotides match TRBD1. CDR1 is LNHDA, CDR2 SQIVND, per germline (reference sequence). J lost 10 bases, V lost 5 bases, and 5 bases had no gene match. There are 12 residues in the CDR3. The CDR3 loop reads CASSLTGFEQFF. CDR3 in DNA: TGTGCCAGTAGTCTGACAGGGTTCGAGCAGTTCTTC. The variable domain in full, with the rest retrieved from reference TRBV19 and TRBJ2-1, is DGGITQSPKYLFRKEGQNVTLSCEQNLNHDAMYWYRQDPGQGLRLIYYSQIVNDFQKGDIAEGYSVSREKKESFPLTVTSAQKNPTAFYLCASSLTGFEQFFGPGTRLTVL.

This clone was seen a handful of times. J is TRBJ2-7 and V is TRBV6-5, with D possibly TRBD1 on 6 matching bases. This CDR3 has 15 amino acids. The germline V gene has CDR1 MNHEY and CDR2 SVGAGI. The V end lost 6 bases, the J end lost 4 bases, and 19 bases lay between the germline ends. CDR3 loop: CASRSLRDTQYEQYF. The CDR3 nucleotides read TGTGCCAGCAGAAGCCTCCGGGACACTCAATACGAGCAGTACTTC.

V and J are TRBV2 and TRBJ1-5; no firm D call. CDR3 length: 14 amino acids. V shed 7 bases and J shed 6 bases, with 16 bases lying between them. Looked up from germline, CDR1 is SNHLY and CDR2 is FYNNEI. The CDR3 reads CASTGEGIGQPQHF. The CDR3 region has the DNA TGTGCCAGCACCGGAGAGGGTATTGGTCAGCCCCAGCATTTT. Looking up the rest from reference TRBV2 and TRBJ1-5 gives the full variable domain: EPEVTQTPSHQVTQMGQEVILRCVPISNHLYFYWYRQILGQKVEFLVSFYNNEISEKSEIFDDQFSVERPDGSNFTLKIRSTKLEDSAMYFCASTGEGIGQPQHFGDGTRLSIL.

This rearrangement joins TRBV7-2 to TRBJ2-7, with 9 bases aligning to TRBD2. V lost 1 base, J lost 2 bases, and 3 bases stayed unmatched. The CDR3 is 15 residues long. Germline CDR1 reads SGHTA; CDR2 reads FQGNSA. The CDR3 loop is CASSLGLAGTYEQYF. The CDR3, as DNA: TGTGCCAGCAGCTTAGGGCTAGCGGGAACCTACGAGCAGTACTTC.

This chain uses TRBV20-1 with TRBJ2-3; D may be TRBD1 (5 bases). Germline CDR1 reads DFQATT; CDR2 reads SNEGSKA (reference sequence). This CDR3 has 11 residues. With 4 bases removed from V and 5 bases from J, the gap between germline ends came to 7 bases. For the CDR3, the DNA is TGCAGTGCTAAGCAGGGAGATACGCAGTATTTT. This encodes CSAKQGDTQYF.

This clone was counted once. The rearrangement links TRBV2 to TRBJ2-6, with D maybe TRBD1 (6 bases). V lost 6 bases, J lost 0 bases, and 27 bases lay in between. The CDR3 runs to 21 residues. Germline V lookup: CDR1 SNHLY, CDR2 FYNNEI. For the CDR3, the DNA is TGTGCCAGCAGAGGCCCTAGCCTAAGCAGGGGCAAAGCCTCTGGGGCCAACGTCCTGACTTTC. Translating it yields CASRGPSLSRGKASGANVLTF.

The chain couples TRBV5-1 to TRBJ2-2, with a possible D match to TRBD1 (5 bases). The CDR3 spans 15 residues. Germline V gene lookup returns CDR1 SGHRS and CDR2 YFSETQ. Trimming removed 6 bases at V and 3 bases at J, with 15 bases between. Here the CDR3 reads CASKGSWVDTGELFF. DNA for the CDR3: TGCGCCAGCAAGGGGTCCTGGGTAGACACCGGGGAGCTGTTTTTT.

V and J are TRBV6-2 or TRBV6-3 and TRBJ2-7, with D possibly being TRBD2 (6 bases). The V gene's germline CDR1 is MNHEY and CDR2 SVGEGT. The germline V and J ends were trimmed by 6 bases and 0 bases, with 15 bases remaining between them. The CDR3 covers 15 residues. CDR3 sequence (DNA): TGTGCCAGCAGCCAGGAGGGATATTCCTCCTACGAGCAGTACTTC. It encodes CASSQEGYSSYEQYF.

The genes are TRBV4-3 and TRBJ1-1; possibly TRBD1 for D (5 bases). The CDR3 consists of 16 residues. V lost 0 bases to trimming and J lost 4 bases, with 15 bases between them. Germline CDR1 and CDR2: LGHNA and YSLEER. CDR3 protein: CASSQEALGAGTEAFF. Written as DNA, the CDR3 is TGCGCCAGCAGCCAAGAGGCGCTTGGGGCGGGCACTGAAGCTTTCTTT.